Listed below are T cell receptor beta chains from one sample, sequenced in a study of blood T cell repertoires in COVID-19. Sequencing was performed with immunoSEQ multiplex PCR; in TCRdb, only in-frame clones are kept and a portion is missing. The data contain 250,000 to 300,000 clones, just under 90% of them singletons. Material for sequencing was PBMCs or T cells enriched from blood (not recorded which). These TCRs come from a woman aged 60-75 years who had recovered from COVID-19. Each CDR3 is given with its conserved first and last residue. Each record gives: clone size, V gene, D gene, J gene, CDR3 DNA, CDR3 protein. The D gene is left open where the match is weak. Rows may omit the clone size; those that give it use once, few, many or a size class.

.	TRBV5-1	.	TRBJ2-3	TGCGCCAGCCTGGAGCAAAACACAGATACGCAGTATTTT	CASLEQNTDTQYF
.	TRBV5-1	TRBD1	TRBJ1-3	TGCGCCAGCAGCCCCGGACAGGTTAATGGAAACACCATATATTTT	CASSPGQVNGNTIYF
.	TRBV11-3	TRBD2	TRBJ2-3	TGTGCCAGCAGCTTCGCTAGCGGGAGGAGCACAGATACGCAGTATTTT	CASSFASGRSTDTQYF
once	TRBV19	TRBD1	TRBJ1-2	TGTGCCAGTAGTTCATCCGGGACAGGGCCCTCATTCTATGGCTACACCTTC	CASSSSGTGPSFYGYTF
.	TRBV7-9	.	TRBJ1-5	TGTGCCAGCAGCTTAGGTTCTGGGGGCGGTCAGCCCCAGCATTTT	CASSLGSGGGQPQHF
.	TRBV2	TRBD2	TRBJ2-4	TGTGCCAGCAGTGGAGCGGGGGCTGGGTGGAACATTCAGTACTTC	CASSGAGAGWNIQYF
.	TRBV7-3	TRBD2	TRBJ2-3	TGTGCCAGCAGCCCCGGACTAGCGGGGAGCACAGATACGCAGTATTTT	CASSPGLAGSTDTQYF
.	TRBV28	TRBD1	TRBJ1-1	TGTGCCAGCAGTTTATGGGGACAGGGGGCGACTGAAGCTTTCTTT	CASSLWGQGATEAFF
.	TRBV28	.	TRBJ1-2	TGTGCCAGCAGTTCTCCATCAGCTAACTATGGCTACACCTTC	CASSSPSANYGYTF
.	TRBV24-1	TRBD2	TRBJ2-3	TGTGCCACCAGTGAAAACTCAGCGGGGGGCACAGATACGCAGTATTTT	CATSENSAGGTDTQYF
.	TRBV5-1	.	TRBJ2-1	TGCGCCAGCAGTTCTCTGGGGAGCCCGTACAATGAGCAGTTCTTC	CASSSLGSPYNEQFF
many	TRBV11-1	.	TRBJ1-2	TGTGCCAGCAGCCAACTAAAGCTTAGAGTCTATGGCTACACCTTC	CASSQLKLRVYGYTF
.	TRBV3-1/TRBV3-2	TRBD1	TRBJ1-2	TGTGCCAGCAGACCGCTCGAGGGGAAGGGGACAGGGAAAGGCTATGGCTACACCTTC	CASRPLEGKGTGKGYGYTF
.	TRBV1	.	TRBJ1-2	TGCAGTACAGGGGGCGCGCACTATGGCTACACCTTC	CSTGGAHYGYTF
.	TRBV16	TRBD2	TRBJ2-1	TGTGCCAGCAGCCCCAAGGGGACTAGACCCTACAATGAGCAGTTCTTC	CASSPKGTRPYNEQFF
.	TRBV7-9	TRBD1	TRBJ1-5	TGTGCCAGCAGCACCCGGGACAGCCCTAGCAATCAGCCCCAGCATTTT	CASSTRDSPSNQPQHF
.	TRBV10-3	.	TRBJ2-1	TGTGCCATCAGTGAGTCGCGCGGGGCTTTCAATGAGCAGTTCTTC	CAISESRGAFNEQFF
.	TRBV7-8	.	TRBJ1-4	TGTGCCAGCAGCTCGGGACACGTTAATGAAAAACTGTTTTTT	CASSSGHVNEKLFF
.	TRBV15	TRBD2	TRBJ2-1	TGTGCCACCAGCATAGGGGGACTAGCAGATTACAATGAGCAGTTCTTC	CATSIGGLADYNEQFF
.	TRBV9	TRBD1	TRBJ1-2	TGTGCCAGCAGCCCGACCAGACAGGGGTTCTATGGCTACACCTTC	CASSPTRQGFYGYTF
once	TRBV7-9	.	TRBJ1-5	TGTGCCAGCAGCTCCACAGGGTTGCCCCAGCATTTT	CASSSTGLPQHF
.	TRBV9	TRBD1	TRBJ1-1	TGTGCCAGCAGCGGGGGGGACAGGGCTTGGGCTTTCTTT	CASSGGDRAWAFF
few	TRBV6-2/TRBV6-3	.	TRBJ2-1	TGTGCCAGCAGTTTCTCCTATGAGCAGTTCTTC	CASSFSYEQFF
.	TRBV28	TRBD2	TRBJ2-7	TGTGCCAGCCTGAAGAGCGGGGCCAACCAGTTCACCTACGAGCAGTACTTC	CASLKSGANQFTYEQYF
.	TRBV7-3	TRBD2	TRBJ2-3	TGTGCCAGCAGCCCCTCTAGCGGAAACACAGATACGCAGTATTTT	CASSPSSGNTDTQYF
.	TRBV7-9	TRBD2	TRBJ2-5	TGTGCCAGCAGCTTAGGACTAGCTGGGGGGCAAGAGACCCAGTACTTC	CASSLGLAGGQETQYF
.	TRBV28	TRBD1	TRBJ1-5	TGTGCCAGCAGTTTTGTGGACAGGGGGCTTAATCAGCCCCAGCATTTT	CASSFVDRGLNQPQHF
.	TRBV6-5	TRBD1	TRBJ1-4	TGTGCCAGCAGTCCCCAGACAGGGGCGTACGAAAAACTGTTTTTT	CASSPQTGAYEKLFF
.	TRBV18	.	TRBJ1-3	TGTGCCAGCTCACCGACACCCTCTGGAAACACCATATATTTT	CASSPTPSGNTIYF
.	TRBV7-3	TRBD2	TRBJ2-1	TGTGCCAGCAGCGCACTAGCGGGAGCAAGGAATGAGCAGTTCTTC	CASSALAGARNEQFF
.	TRBV7-9	.	TRBJ2-1	TGTGCCAGCAGCTTAGGACCACAGGGACATGAGCAGTTCTTC	CASSLGPQGHEQFF
once	TRBV12-3/TRBV12-4	.	TRBJ1-2	TGTGCCAGCAGTGACTTGGGTGGCTACACCTTC	CASSDLGGYTF